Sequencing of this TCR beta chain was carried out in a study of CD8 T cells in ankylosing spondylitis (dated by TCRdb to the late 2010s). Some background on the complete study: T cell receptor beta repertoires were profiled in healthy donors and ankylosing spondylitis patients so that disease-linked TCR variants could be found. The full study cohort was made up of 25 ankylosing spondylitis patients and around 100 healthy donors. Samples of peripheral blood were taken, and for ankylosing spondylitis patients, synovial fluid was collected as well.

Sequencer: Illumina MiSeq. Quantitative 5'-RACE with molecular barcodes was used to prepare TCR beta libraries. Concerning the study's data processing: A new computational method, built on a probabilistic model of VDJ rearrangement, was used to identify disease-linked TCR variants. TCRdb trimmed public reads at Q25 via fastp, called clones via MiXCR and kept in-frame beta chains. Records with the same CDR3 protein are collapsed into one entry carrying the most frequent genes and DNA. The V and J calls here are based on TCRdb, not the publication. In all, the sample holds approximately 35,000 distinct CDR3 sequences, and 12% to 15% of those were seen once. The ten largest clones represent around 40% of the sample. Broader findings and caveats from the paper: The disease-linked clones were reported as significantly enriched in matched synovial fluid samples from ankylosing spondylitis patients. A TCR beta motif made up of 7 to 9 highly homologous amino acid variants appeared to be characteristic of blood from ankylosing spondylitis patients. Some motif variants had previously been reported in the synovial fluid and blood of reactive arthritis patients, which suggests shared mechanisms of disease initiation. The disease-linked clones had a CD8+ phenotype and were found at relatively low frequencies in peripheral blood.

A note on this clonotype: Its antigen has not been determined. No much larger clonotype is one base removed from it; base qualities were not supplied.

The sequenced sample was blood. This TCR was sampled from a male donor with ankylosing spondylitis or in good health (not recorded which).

The CDR3 amino acid sequence is: CASSRQGISSTDTQYF. The nucleotide sequence is TGTGCCAGCAGCCGACAGGGGATTTCTAGCACAGATACGCAGTATTTT. The chain is assembled from TRBV12-3 or TRBV12-4 and TRBJ2-3; TRBD1 aligns with 8 central bases. The CDR3 spans 16 residues, from the cysteine through the phenylalanine. Just the 48-base CDR3 DNA is kept, in frame starting at base 1. The V end gives up 6 bases and the J end 0 bases, leaving 8 bases in the junction not matched to a gene.